This TCR beta chain was profiled in a study of cytomegalovirus exposure and HLA in healthy donors. On the study more broadly: There were about 86 million unique TCRs (from HLA-typed donors) in an early data release. Regarding the study as a whole: Reported results showed that the classifier diagnosed cytomegalovirus status with high specificity and sensitivity. Later analysis reportedly placed an Asian-associated ancestry cluster below the roughly 700-donor mean in N-insertions.

Vbeta (60) and Jbeta (13) primers were used in the PCR. Original data processing: As a later analysis found, there were 60 million to 90 million unique TCR beta chains, of which roughly 11 million were shared. The repertoire was sequenced with immunoSEQ multiplex PCR; TCRdb's copy has only in-frame clones and lacks some. V and J calls and clone size come straight from that table; D and trimming were deduced from the DNA. The table records 150,000 to 200,000 clones, about four fifths of them present only once. Notes on this clone: Its cognate antigen is unknown.

V lost 5 bases, J lost 0 bases, and 10 bases lay in between. The CDR3 is made up of 14 amino acids. In germline, CDR1 is SGHTA, CDR2 FQGNSA. The receptor comes from a woman between 50 and 59 years old in good health and CMV-seronegative. The sample comprised PBMCs. This sequence joins TRBV7-2 and TRBJ1-2; D not resolved. The DNA for the CDR3 is TGTGCCAGCAGCCCCACAGTCACTAACTATGGCTACACCTTC. Protein sequence: CASSPTVTNYGYTF.